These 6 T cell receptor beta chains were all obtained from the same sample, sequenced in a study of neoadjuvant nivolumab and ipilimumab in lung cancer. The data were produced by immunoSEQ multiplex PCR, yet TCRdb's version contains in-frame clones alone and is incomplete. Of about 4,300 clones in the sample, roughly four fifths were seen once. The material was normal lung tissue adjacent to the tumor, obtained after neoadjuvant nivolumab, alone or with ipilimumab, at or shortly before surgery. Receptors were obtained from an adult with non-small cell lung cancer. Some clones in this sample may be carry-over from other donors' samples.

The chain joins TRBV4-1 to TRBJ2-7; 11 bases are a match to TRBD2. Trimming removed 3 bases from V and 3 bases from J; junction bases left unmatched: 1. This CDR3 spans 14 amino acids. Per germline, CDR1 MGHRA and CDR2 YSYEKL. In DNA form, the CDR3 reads TGCGCCAGCAGCCAGGGACTAGCGGTCTACGAGCAGTACTTC. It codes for CASSQGLAVYEQYF.

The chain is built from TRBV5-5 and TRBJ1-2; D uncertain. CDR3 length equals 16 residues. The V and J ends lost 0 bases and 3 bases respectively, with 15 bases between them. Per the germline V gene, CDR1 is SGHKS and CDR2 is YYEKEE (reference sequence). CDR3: CASSLASTPLYYGYTF. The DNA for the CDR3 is TGTGCCAGCAGCTTGGCGTCCACACCTCTCTACTATGGCTACACCTTC.

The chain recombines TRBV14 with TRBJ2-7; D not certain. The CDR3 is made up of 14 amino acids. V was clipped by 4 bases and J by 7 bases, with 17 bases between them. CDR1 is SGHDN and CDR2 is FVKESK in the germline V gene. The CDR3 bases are TGTGCCAGCAGCCTCAACAGTCGGGCGTCGGAGCAGTACTTC. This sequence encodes CASSLNSRASEQYF.

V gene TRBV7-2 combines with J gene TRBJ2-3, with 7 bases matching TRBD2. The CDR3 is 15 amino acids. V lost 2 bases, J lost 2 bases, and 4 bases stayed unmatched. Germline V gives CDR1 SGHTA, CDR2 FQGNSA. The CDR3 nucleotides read TGTGCCAGCAGCTTAACGGGGGGTCCCACAGATACGCAGTATTTT. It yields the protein CASSLTGGPTDTQYF.

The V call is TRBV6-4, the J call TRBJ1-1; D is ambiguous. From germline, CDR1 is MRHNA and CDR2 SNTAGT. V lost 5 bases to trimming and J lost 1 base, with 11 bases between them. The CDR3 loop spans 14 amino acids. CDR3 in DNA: TGTGCCAGCAGTACCAATGCCGGGAACACTGAAGCTTTCTTT. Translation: CASSTNAGNTEAFF.

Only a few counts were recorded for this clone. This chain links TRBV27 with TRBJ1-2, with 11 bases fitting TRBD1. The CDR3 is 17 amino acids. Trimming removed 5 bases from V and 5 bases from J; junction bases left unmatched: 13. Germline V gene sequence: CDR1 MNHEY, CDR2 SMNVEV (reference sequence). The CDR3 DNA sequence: TGTGCCAGCAGTCCCGGACAGGGGGCAGGGTTGAATTATGGCTACACCTTC. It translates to CASSPGQGAGLNYGYTF.